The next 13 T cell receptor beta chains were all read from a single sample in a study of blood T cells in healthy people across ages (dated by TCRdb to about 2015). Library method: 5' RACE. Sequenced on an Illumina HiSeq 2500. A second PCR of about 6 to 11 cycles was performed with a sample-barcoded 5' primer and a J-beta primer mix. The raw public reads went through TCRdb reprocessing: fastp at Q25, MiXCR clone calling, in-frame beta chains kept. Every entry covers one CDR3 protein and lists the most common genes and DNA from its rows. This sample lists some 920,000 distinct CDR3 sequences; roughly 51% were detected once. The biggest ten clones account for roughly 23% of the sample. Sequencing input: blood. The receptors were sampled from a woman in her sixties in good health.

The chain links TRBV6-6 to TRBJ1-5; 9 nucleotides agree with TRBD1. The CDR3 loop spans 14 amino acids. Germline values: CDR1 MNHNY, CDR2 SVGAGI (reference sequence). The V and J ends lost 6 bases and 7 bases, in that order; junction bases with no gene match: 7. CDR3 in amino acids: CASSLGQGTQPQHF. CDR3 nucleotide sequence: TGTGCCAGCAGCCTGGGACAGGGTACCCAGCCCCAGCATTTT.

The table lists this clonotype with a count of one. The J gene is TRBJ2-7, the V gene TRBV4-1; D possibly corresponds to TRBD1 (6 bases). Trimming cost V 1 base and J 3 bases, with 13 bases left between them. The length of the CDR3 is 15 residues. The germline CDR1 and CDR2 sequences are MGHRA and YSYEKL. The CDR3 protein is CASSQGAGVIYEQYF. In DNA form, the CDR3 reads TGCGCCAGCAGCCAAGGGGCAGGGGTTATCTACGAGCAGTACTTC.

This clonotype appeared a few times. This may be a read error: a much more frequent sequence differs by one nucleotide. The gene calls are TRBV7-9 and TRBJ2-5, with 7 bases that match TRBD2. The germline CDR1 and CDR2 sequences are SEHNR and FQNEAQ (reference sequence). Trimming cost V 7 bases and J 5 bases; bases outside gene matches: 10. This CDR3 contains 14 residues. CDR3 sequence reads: CASTPKSGTETQYF. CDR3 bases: TGTGCCAGCACCCCCAAGAGCGGGACGGAGACCCAGTACTTC.

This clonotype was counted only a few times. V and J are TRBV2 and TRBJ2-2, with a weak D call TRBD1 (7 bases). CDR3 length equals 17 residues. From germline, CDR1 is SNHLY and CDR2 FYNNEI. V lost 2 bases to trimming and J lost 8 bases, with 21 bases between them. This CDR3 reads CASSELGGGHTWGELFF. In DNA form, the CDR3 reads TGTGCCAGCAGTGAACTAGGAGGGGGCCACACATGGGGGGAGCTGTTTTTT. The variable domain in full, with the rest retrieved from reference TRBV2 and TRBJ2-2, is EPEVTQTPSHQVTQMGQEVILRCVPISNHLYFYWYRQILGQKVEFLVSFYNNEISEKSEIFDDQFSVERPDGSNFTLKIRSTKLEDSAMYFCASSELGGGHTWGELFFGEGSRLTVL.

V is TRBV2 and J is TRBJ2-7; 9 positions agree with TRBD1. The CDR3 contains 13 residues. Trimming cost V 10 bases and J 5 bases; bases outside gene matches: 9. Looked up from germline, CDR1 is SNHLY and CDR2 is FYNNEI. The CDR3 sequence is CAIPDRGSNEQYF. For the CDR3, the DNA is TGTGCCATCCCGGACAGGGGTAGCAACGAGCAGTACTTC.

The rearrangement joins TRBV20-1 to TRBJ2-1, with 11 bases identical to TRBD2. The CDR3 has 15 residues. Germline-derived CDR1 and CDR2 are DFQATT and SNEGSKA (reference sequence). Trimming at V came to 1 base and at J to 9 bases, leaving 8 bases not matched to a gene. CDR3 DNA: TGCAGTGCTAGAGTTACTAGCGGGAGTAGGGGTGAGCAGTTCTTC. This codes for CSARVTSGSRGEQFF.

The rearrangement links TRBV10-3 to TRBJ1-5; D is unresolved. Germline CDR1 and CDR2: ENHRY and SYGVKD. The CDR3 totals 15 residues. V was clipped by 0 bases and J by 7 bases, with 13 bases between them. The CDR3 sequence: CAISESQTSGQPQHF. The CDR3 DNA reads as TGTGCCATCAGTGAGTCACAGACAAGTGGCCAGCCCCAGCATTTT.

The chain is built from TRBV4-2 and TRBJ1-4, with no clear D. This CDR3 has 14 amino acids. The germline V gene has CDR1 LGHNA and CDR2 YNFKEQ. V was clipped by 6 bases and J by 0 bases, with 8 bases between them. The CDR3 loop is CASSAAATNEKLFF. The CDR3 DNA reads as TGTGCCAGCAGTGCAGCCGCAACTAATGAAAAACTGTTTTTT.

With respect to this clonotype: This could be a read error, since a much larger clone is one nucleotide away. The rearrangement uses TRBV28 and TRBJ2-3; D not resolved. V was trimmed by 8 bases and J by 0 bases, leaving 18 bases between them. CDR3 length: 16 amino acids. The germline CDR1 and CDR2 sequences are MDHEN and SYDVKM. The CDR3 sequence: CASAQTGSWSTDTQYF. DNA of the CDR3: TGTGCCAGCGCCCAAACCGGCTCGTGGAGCACAGATACGCAGTATTTT.

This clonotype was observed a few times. The CDR3 nucleotides read TGCGCCAGCAGCTTGGGTAAAGGAAACATTCAGTACTTC. Its protein product is CASSLGKGNIQYF. V is TRBV5-1 and J is TRBJ2-4; D ambiguous. Germline V gene lookup returns CDR1 SGHRS and CDR2 YFSETQ. This CDR3 is 13 amino acids long. V dropped 0 bases and J dropped 6 bases, with 7 bases sitting between them.

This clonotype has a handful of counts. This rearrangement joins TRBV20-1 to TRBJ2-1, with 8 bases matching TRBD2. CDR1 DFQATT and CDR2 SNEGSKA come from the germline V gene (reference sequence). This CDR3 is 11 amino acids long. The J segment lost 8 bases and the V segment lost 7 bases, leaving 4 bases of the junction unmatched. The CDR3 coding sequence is TGCAGTGTAGAGCGGGAGTATGAGCAGTTCTTC. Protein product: CSVEREYEQFF.

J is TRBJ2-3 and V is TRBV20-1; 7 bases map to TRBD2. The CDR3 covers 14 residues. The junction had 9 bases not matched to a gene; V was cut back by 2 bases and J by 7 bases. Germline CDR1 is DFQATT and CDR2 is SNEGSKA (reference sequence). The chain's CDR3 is CSARLAGVVNTQYF. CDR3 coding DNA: TGCAGTGCTAGATTGGCGGGAGTGGTGAATACGCAGTATTTT.

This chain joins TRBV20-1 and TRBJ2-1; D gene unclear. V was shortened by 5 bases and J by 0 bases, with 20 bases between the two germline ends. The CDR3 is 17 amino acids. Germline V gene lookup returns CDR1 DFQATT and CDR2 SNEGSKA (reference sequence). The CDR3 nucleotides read TGCAGTGCTCCACCCCCCGGCCATCTAAGCTCCTACAATGAGCAGTTCTTC. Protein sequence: CSAPPPGHLSSYNEQFF.